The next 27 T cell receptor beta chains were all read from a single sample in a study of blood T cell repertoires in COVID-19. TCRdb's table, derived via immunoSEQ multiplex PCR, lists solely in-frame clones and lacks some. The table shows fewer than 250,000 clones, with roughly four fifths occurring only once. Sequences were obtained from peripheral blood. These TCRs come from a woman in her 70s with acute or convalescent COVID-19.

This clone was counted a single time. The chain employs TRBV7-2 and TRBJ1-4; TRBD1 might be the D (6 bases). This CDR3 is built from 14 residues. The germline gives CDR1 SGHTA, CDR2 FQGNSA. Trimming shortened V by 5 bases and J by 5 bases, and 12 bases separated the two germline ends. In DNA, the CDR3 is TGTGCCAGCAGCCCCTCAGGGGTGAATGAAAAACTGTTTTTT. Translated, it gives CASSPSGVNEKLFF. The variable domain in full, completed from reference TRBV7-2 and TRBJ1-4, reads GAGVSQSPSNKVTEKGKDVELRCDPISGHTALYWYRQSLGQGLEFLIYFQGNSAPDKSGLPSDRFSAERTGGSVSTLTIQRTQQEDSAVYLCASSPSGVNEKLFFGSGTQLSVL.

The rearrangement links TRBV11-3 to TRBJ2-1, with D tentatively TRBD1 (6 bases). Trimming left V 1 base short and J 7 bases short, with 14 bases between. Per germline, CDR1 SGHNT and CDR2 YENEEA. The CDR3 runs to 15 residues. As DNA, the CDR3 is TGTGCCAGCAGCTTAGTGGGGGCCACGGTTAATGAGCAGTTCTTC. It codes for CASSLVGATVNEQFF. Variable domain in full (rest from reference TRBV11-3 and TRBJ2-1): EAGVVQSPRYKIIEKKQPVAFWCNPISGHNTLYWYLQNLGQGPELLIRYENEEAVDDSQLPKDRFSAERLKGVDSTLKIQPAELGDSAVYLCASSLVGATVNEQFFGPGTRLTVL.

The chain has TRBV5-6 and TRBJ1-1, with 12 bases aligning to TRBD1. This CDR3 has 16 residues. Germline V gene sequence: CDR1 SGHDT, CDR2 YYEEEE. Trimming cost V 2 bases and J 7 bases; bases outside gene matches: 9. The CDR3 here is CASSFFLGTGGIEAFF. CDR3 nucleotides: TGTGCCAGCAGCTTTTTCCTAGGGACAGGGGGCATTGAAGCTTTCTTT.

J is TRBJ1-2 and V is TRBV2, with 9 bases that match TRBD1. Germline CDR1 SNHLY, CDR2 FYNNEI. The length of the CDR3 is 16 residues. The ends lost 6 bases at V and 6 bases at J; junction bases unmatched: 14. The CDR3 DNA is TGTGCCAGCAGGGTCGAAGGACAGGGGCTTGGGGATGGCTACACCTTC. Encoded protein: CASRVEGQGLGDGYTF.

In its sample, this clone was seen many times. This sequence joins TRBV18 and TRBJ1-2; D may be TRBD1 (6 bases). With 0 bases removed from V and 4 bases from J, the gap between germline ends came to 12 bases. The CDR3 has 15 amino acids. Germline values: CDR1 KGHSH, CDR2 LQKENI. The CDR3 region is CASSPPNPGAYGYTF. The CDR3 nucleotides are TGTGCCAGCTCACCACCGAACCCAGGGGCCTATGGCTACACCTTC.

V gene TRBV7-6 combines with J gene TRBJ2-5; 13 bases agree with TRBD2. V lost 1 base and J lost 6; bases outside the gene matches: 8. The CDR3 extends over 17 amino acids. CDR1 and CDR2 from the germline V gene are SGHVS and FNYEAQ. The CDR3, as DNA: TGTGCCAGCAGCTTAGAGTTGACTAGCGGGGGGACGCAGACCCAGTACTTC. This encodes CASSLELTSGGTQTQYF. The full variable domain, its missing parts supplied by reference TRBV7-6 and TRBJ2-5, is GAGVSQSPRYKVTKRGQDVALRCDPISGHVSLYWYRQALGQGPEFLTYFNYEAQQDKSGLPNDRFSAERPEGSISTLTIQRTEQRDSAMYRCASSLELTSGGTQTQYFGPGTRLLVL.

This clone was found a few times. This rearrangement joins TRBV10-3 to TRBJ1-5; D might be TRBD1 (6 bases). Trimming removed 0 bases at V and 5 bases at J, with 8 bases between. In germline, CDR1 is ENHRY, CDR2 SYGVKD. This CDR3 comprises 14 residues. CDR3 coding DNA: TGTGCCATCAGTGAGTCTAACAGGGATCAGCCCCAGCATTTT. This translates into CAISESNRDQPQHF.

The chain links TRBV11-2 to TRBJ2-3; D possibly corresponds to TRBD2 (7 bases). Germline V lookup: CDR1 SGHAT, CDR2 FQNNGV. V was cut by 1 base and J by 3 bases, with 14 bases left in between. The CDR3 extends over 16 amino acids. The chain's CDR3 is CASSLGTGGGTDTQYF. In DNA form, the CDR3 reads TGTGCCAGCAGCTTAGGAACGGGGGGCGGGACAGATACGCAGTATTTT. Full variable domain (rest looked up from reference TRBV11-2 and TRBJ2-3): EAGVAQSPRYKIIEKRQSVAFWCNPISGHATLYWYQQILGQGPKLLIQFQNNGVVDDSQLPKDRFSAERLKGVDSTLKIQPAKLEDSAVYLCASSLGTGGGTDTQYFGPGTRLTVL.

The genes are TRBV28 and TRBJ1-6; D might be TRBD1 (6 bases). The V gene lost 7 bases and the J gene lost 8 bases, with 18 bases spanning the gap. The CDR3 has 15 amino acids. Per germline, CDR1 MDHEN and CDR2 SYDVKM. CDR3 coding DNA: TGTGCCAGCACCACTTTAACAGGGAGGGATTCACCCCTCCACTTT. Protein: CASTTLTGRDSPLHF.

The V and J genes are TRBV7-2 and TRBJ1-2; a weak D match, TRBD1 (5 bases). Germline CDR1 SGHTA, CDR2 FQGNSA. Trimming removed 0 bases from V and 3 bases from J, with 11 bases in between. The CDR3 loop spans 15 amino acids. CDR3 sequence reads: CASSLAQGAYYGYTF. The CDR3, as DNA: TGTGCCAGCAGCTTAGCCCAAGGGGCCTACTATGGCTACACCTTC.

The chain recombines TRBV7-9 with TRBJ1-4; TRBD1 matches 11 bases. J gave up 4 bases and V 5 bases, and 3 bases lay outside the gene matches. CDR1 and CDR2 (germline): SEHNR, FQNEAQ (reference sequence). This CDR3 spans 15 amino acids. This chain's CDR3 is CASSMGTGGNEKLFF. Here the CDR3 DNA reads TGTGCCAGCAGCATGGGGACAGGGGGTAATGAAAAACTGTTTTTT.

CDR3 sequence reads: CASSQGVFYSNQPQHF. Here the CDR3 DNA reads TGCGCCAGCAGCCAAGGCGTATTTTATAGCAATCAGCCCCAGCATTTT. V gene TRBV4-1 combines with J gene TRBJ1-5; D is undetermined. CDR3 size: 16 residues. Per the germline V gene, CDR1 is MGHRA and CDR2 is YSYEKL. V was pared by 1 base and J by 0 bases, with 10 bases between.

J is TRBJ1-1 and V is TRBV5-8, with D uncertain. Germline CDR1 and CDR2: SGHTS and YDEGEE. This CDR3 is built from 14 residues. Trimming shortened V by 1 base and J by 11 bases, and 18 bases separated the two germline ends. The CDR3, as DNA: TGTGCCAGCAGCTTGCGTGGTGGAGGCGTTAGTGCTTTCTTT. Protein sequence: CASSLRGGGVSAFF.

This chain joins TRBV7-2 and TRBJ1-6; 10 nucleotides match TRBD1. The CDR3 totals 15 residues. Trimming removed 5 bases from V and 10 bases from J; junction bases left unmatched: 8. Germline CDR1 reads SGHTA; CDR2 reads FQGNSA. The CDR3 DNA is TGTGCCAGCAGCCTTAGGACAGGGGGTGAATCACCCCTCCACTTT. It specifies CASSLRTGGESPLHF.

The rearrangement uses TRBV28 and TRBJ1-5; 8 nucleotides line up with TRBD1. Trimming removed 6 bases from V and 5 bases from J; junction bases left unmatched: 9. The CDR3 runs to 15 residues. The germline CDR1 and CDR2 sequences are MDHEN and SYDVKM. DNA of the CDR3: TGTGCCAGCAGCTCAGGGGGCTCGTATCATCAGCCCCAGCATTTT. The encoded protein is CASSSGGSYHQPQHF.

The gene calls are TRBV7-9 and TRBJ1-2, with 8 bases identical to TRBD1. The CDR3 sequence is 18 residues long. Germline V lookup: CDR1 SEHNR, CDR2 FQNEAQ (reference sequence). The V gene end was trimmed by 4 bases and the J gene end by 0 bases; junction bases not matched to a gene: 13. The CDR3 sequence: CASSSWTGPRVSNYGYTF. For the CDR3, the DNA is TGTGCCAGCAGCTCTTGGACAGGGCCTAGAGTTTCTAACTATGGCTACACCTTC.

CDR3 in amino acids: CASSQSYSELFF. The CDR3 nucleotides are TGTGCCAGCAGCCAAAGCTACTCGGAGCTGTTTTTT. The rearrangement joins TRBV7-9 to TRBJ2-2; D is unclear. V lost 5 bases and J lost 10, with 11 bases in between. CDR1 and CDR2 from the germline V gene are SEHNR and FQNEAQ (reference sequence). The CDR3 is 12 amino acids.

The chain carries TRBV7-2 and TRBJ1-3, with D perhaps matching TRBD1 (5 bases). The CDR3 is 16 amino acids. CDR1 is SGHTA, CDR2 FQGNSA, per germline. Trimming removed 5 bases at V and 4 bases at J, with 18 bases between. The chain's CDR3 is CASSPQLRGTGNTIYF. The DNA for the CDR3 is TGTGCCAGCAGCCCGCAGTTACGGGGGACGGGAAACACCATATATTTT.

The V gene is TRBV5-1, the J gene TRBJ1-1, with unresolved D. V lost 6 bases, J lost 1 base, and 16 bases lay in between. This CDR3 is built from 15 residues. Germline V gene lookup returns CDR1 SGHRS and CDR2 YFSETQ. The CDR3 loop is CASTRGGSENTEAFF. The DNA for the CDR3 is TGCGCCAGCACTCGCGGAGGGTCCGAGAACACTGAAGCTTTCTTT. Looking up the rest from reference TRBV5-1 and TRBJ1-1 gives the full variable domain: KAGVTQTPRYLIKTRGQQVTLSCSPISGHRSVSWYQQTPGQGLQFLFEYFSETQRNKGNFPGRFSGRQFSNSRSEMNVSTLELGDSALYLCASTRGGSENTEAFFGQGTRLTVV.

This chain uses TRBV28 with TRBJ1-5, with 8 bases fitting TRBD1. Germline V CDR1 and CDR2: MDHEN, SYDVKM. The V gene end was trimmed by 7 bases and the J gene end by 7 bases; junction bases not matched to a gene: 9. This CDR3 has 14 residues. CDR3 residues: CASNADRVGQPQHF. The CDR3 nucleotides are TGTGCCAGCAACGCGGACAGGGTAGGGCAGCCCCAGCATTTT.

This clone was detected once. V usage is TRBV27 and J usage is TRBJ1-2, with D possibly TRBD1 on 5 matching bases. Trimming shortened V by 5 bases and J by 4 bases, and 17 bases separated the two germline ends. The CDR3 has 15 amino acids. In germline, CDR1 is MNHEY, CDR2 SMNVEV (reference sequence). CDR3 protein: CASSLRSGLGYGYTF. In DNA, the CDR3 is TGTGCCAGCAGTCTTCGGTCAGGGTTGGGCTATGGCTACACCTTC.

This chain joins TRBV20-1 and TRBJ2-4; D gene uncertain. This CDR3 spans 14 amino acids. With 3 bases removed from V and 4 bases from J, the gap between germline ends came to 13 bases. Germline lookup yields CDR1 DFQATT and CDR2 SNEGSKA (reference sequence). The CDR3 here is CSASPDSGKNIQYF. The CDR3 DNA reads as TGCAGTGCTAGTCCCGACTCGGGTAAAAACATTCAGTACTTC.

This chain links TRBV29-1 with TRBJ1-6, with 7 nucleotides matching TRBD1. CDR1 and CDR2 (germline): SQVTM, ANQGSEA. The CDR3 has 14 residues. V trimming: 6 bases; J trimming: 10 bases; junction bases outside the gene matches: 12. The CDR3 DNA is TGCAGCGTGAAACCGGAAGGGGGCAGGTCACCCCTCCACTTT. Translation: CSVKPEGGRSPLHF.

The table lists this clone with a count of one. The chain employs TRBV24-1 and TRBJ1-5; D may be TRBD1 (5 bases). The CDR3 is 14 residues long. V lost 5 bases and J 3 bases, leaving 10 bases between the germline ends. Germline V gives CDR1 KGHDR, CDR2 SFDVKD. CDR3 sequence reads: CATSGGTPNQPQHF. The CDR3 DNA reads TGTGCCACCAGTGGGGGCACGCCCAATCAGCCCCAGCATTTT.

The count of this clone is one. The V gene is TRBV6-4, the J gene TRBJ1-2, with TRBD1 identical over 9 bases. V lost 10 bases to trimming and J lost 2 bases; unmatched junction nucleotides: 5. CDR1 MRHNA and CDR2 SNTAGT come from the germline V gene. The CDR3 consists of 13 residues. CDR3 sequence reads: CANPGQGNYGYTF. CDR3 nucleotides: TGTGCCAACCCGGGACAGGGAAACTATGGCTACACCTTC.

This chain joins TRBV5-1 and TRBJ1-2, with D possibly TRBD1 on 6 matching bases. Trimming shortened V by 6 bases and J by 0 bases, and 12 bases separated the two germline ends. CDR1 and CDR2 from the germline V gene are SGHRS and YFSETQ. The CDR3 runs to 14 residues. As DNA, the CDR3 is TGCGCCAGCAAGCAGGGGCCCACTAACTATGGCTACACCTTC. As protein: CASKQGPTNYGYTF.

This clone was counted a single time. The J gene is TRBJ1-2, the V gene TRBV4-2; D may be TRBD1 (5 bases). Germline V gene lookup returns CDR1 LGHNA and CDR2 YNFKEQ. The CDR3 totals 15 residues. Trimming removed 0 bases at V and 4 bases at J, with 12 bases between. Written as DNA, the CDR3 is TGTGCCAGCAGCCAAGATGCCCAGGGAGGCTATGGCTACACCTTC. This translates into CASSQDAQGGYGYTF.